These 20 T cell receptor beta chains share one sample of origin, sequenced in a study of T cells in Graves' hyperthyroidism and ophthalmopathy. RNA transcripts yielded amplified TCR beta CDR3 regions. First-round RT-PCR with HTBI primers amplified the TCR CDR3 region. TCRdb processed the multiplex PCR reads anew with MiXCR; each CDR3 protein has one entry. This sample yields roughly 840,000 distinct CDR3 sequences, of which around 39% are seen a single time; approximately 10% belongs to the top ten. Sequenced input: blood. The receptors here all came from a man between 18 and 35 years old with Graves' hyperthyroidism.

There are a few counts of this clonotype. One end of the junction fails to match germline, which may point to a read error. The chain couples TRBV12-3 or TRBV12-4 to TRBJ2-5; D possibly matches TRBD1 or TRBD2 (5 bases each). The CDR3 covers 11 residues. CDR3 sequence (DNA): TGTGCCAGCAGTTCCCGGGACGCCCAAAACTTC. Protein sequence: CASSSRDAQNF.

The chain is built from TRBV6-5 and TRBJ1-2; D is undetermined. V was pared by 5 bases and J by 6 bases, with 10 bases between. This CDR3 region has 12 residues. Germline lookup yields CDR1 MNHEY and CDR2 SVGAGI. CDR3 amino acids: CASSESRHGYTF. CDR3 DNA: TGTGCCAGCAGTGAAAGTCGGCATGGCTACACCTTC.

The rearrangement joins TRBV11-1 to TRBJ1-6; D not resolved. Looked up from germline, CDR1 is SGHAT and CDR2 is FQDESV (reference sequence). This CDR3 is 15 amino acids long. Trimming took off 5 bases at V and 9 bases at J, with 17 bases between the two ends. Here the CDR3 reads CASSVKTSEGSPLHF. The CDR3 bases are TGTGCCAGCAGCGTCAAGACAAGTGAGGGTTCACCCCTCCACTTT.

The table lists this clonotype with many counts. The chain uses TRBV29-1 and TRBJ1-1; a possible D gene is TRBD1 (6 bases). The V gene lost 5 bases and the J gene lost 3 bases, with 7 bases spanning the gap. The CDR3 consists of 11 residues. The germline CDR1 and CDR2 sequences are SQVTM and ANQGSEA. The chain's CDR3 is CSVWTDTEAFF. For the CDR3, the DNA is TGCAGCGTTTGGACAGACACTGAAGCTTTCTTT.

V usage is TRBV20-1 and J usage is TRBJ2-2, with 7 nucleotides matching TRBD2. Looked up from germline, CDR1 is DFQATT and CDR2 is SNEGSKA (reference sequence). Trimming cost V 6 bases and J 0 bases; bases outside gene matches: 16. The CDR3 spans 18 residues. The chain's CDR3 is CSATGGGIPAANTGELFF. The CDR3, as DNA: TGCAGTGCCACGGGGGGTGGCATACCTGCCGCGAACACCGGGGAGCTGTTTTTT.

Worth noting for this clonotype: This may stem from a read error, because a much larger clone lies one nucleotide away. The chain employs TRBV9 and TRBJ1-1; D perhaps matches TRBD1 (6 bases). In germline, CDR1 is SGDLS, CDR2 YYNGEE. This CDR3 spans 15 amino acids. CDR3 bases: TGTGCCTGCAGCCATACAGGGATAATTGACACTGAAGCTTTCTTT. This encodes CACSHTGIIDTEAFF.

The chain joins TRBV7-2 to TRBJ1-1; D may be TRBD1 (5 bases). The CDR3 has 14 residues. From germline, CDR1 is SGHTA and CDR2 FQGNSA. Trimming stripped 1 base from V and 3 bases from J, with 9 bases between. CDR3 protein: CASSLVARDTEAFF. Written as DNA, the CDR3 is TGTGCCAGCAGCTTAGTGGCCAGGGACACTGAAGCTTTCTTT. Together with reference TRBV7-2 and TRBJ1-1, the CDR3 gives the full variable domain: GAGVSQSPSNKVTEKGKDVELRCDPISGHTALYWYRQSLGQGLEFLIYFQGNSAPDKSGLPSDRFSAERTGGSVSTLTIQRTQQEDSAVYLCASSLVARDTEAFFGQGTRLTVV.

The chain employs TRBV6-2 or TRBV6-3 and TRBJ2-7; D possibly uses TRBD1 or TRBD2 (5 bases each). Trimming removed 8 bases at V and 0 bases at J, with 17 bases between. This CDR3 comprises 15 residues. Germline CDR1 MNHEY, CDR2 SVGEGT. The CDR3 region is CASGTYYYTSYEQYF. CDR3 coding DNA: TGTGCCAGCGGGACGTATTATTACACCTCCTACGAGCAGTACTTC.

The chain recombines TRBV6-2 or TRBV6-3 with TRBJ2-7, with D maybe TRBD1 (6 bases). The germline V gene has CDR1 MNHEY and CDR2 SVGEGT. Trimming took 5 bases from V and 5 from J, leaving 19 bases between them. There are 15 residues in the CDR3. CDR3 sequence reads: CASSPHRGSSDEQYF. The CDR3 DNA sequence: TGTGCCAGCAGTCCTCATAGGGGGTCAAGCGACGAGCAGTACTTC.

This clonotype has a handful of counts. The rearrangement links TRBV2 to TRBJ2-7, with 9 bases fitting TRBD1. V was clipped by 6 bases and J by 3 bases; unmatched bases: 9. CDR3 length: 15 residues. The germline V gene encodes CDR1 SNHLY and CDR2 FYNNEI. The DNA for the CDR3 is TGTGCCAGCAGCAGACATGACAGGGGGAACTACGAGCAGTACTTC. This sequence encodes CASSRHDRGNYEQYF.

This clonotype was detected a few times. One junction end disagrees with the germline gene, perhaps due to a read error. The chain carries TRBV11-2 and TRBJ2-2; D perhaps matches TRBD2 (6 bases). This CDR3 comprises 15 residues. Looked up from germline, CDR1 is SGHAT and CDR2 is FQNNGV. The CDR3 DNA is TGTGCTAGCAGCTTAGAAGGGACTTACACCGGGGAGCTGTTTTTT. Amino acids: CASSLEGTYTGELFF.

With respect to this clonotype: This may arise from a read error, as a much more abundant clone is one base away. The CDR3: CASSPSWGNNQPQHF. In DNA form, the CDR3 reads TGTGCCAGCAGTCCCTCATGGGGTAACAATCAGCCCCAGCATTTT. This chain uses TRBV7-9 with TRBJ1-5; D uncertain. V lost 6 bases, J lost 3 bases, and 15 bases lay in between. CDR1 is SEHNR, CDR2 FQNEAQ, per germline (reference sequence). CDR3 length: 15 residues.

This clonotype was seen a few times. This chain connects TRBV2 to TRBJ2-7; 7 bases line up with TRBD1. Germline V gives CDR1 SNHLY, CDR2 FYNNEI. The CDR3 covers 15 residues. V gave up 4 bases and J gave up 3 bases; unmatched junction bases: 9. The CDR3 sequence: CASSAPGQRYYEQYF. In DNA form, the CDR3 reads TGTGCCAGCAGTGCCCCGGGACAGCGCTACTACGAGCAGTACTTC.

A remark on this clonotype: This may come from a read error, since a much larger clone is one base off. The chain joins TRBV29-1 to TRBJ2-5; D is unresolved. The CDR3 covers 11 residues. Germline loops: CDR1 SQVTM, CDR2 ANQGSEA. Deletions cut 7 bases from V and 4 bases from J, with 10 bases between. The CDR3: CSGAYPETQYF. DNA for the CDR3: TGCAGCGGCGCGTACCCAGAGACCCAGTACTTC. Looking up the rest from reference TRBV29-1 and TRBJ2-5 gives the full variable domain: SAVISQKPSRDICQRGTSLTIQCQVDSQVTMMFWYRQQPGQSLTLIATANQGSEATYESGFVIDKFPISRPNLTFSTLTVSNMSPEDSSIYLCSGAYPETQYFGPGTRLLVL.

The CDR3 sequence: CASSLEGWGLDGYTF. DNA for the CDR3: TGTGCCAGCAGCCTCGAGGGATGGGGGCTGGACGGCTACACCTTC. This chain links TRBV7-9 with TRBJ1-2, with a possible D match to TRBD1 (6 bases). The germline gives CDR1 SEHNR, CDR2 FQNEAQ (reference sequence). The CDR3 is made up of 15 amino acids. V was shortened by 5 bases and J by 8 bases, with 21 bases between the two germline ends.

This clonotype has only a few counts. The rearrangement uses TRBV7-9 and TRBJ1-1; D remains unclear. The CDR3 consists of 12 residues. V was trimmed by 2 bases and J by 10 bases, leaving 11 bases between them. Germline V gene data show CDR1 as SEHNR and CDR2 as FQNEAQ (reference sequence). CDR3 amino acids: CASSLKGIGAFF. CDR3 in DNA: TGTGCCAGCAGCTTAAAAGGAATTGGAGCTTTCTTT.

The chain employs TRBV15 and TRBJ2-7; D unclear. From germline, CDR1 is LNHNV and CDR2 YYDKDF (reference sequence). The CDR3 covers 15 residues. V was clipped by 0 bases and J by 4 bases, with 13 bases between them. CDR3 loop: CATSREGLDGYEQYF. The CDR3 DNA reads TGTGCCACCAGCAGAGAAGGCTTGGACGGGTACGAGCAGTACTTC.

The V call is TRBV24-1, the J call TRBJ1-1; D may be TRBD1 (6 bases). Germline values: CDR1 KGHDR, CDR2 SFDVKD. The CDR3 consists of 15 residues. V was cut by 10 bases and J by 0 bases, with 17 bases left in between. CDR3 bases: TGTGCCACTCAGTCTGCCGGGACACTGAACACTGAAGCTTTCTTT. This encodes CATQSAGTLNTEAFF.

This clonotype was counted at least ten times. The V and J genes are TRBV7-6 and TRBJ1-1, with 8 bases aligning to TRBD1. CDR1 is SGHVS and CDR2 is FNYEAQ in the germline V gene. The trim removed 5 bases at V and 3 bases at J, leaving 5 bases unmatched. The CDR3 length is 14 residues. CDR3 sequence: CASSAGTGYTEAFF. Here the CDR3 DNA reads TGTGCCAGCAGCGCCGGGACAGGTTACACTGAAGCTTTCTTT. The full variable domain, completed using reference TRBV7-6 and TRBJ1-1, is GAGVSQSPRYKVTKRGQDVALRCDPISGHVSLYWYRQALGQGPEFLTYFNYEAQQDKSGLPNDRFSAERPEGSISTLTIQRTEQRDSAMYRCASSAGTGYTEAFFGQGTRLTVV.

The rearrangement joins TRBV10-3 to TRBJ1-6; 8 nucleotides align to TRBD1. V lost 10 bases, J lost 13 bases, and 15 bases stayed unmatched. This CDR3 comprises 14 residues. Looked up from germline, CDR1 is ENHRY and CDR2 is SYGVKD. CDR3 sequence (DNA): TGTGCCACCCAGGGGGCAGGGGGCAATCAGCCCCTCCACTTT. Translating it yields CATQGAGGNQPLHF.